Sequencing of this TCR beta chain was carried out in a study of blood T cell repertoires in COVID-19 (dated by TCRdb to 2018 to 2020). Study-level background: Samples covering the acute and convalescent phases of COVID-19 were provided by collaborators in the United States, Italy and Spain. The material from the prospective study consisted of cDNA or gDNA derived from T cells, B-cell-depleted T cells, or PBMCs. The sample metadata nearly always contained a de-identified subject ID, COVID-19 status, age in years and sex. Samples came from the ongoing ImmuneRACE study (first 160 participants) plus 1,254 subjects from 6 global collaborators. The dataset comprised deeply sampled blood TCRbeta repertoires from subjects exposed to, actively infected with, or recovered from COVID-19. The repertoires were released in a freely available public database intended as a resource for research on the immune response to SARS-CoV-2. Where available, HLA class I and class II types were taken from metadata supplied by the sample provider and were not determined by assay-based typing.

TCRbeta CDR3 regions were amplified from genomic DNA by means of the immunoSEQ Assay, a bias-controlled multiplex PCR. The paper's data handling went like this. The number of nucleated cells in each sample was estimated from the amplification of reference gene primers within the assay. To quantify the absolute abundance of each unique TCRbeta CDR3 rearrangement, sequence reads were collapsed and filtered. Productive Simpson clonality was computed per sample as the square root of Simpson's diversity index over productive rearrangements. In TCRdb, the immuneACCESS table is reduced to in-frame sequences with V and J assigned. These tables do not hold every clone; where another copy was compared, an unresolved V gene accounts for under half, and the others remain unexplained. Clonal size and the V and J genes are those of that table, whereas D and trimming came from the DNA. This sample lists 95,000 to 100,000 clones; almost 95% were detected once. Together, the top ten hold 5.7% of the sample.

The germline V gene sets CDR1 to SNHLY and CDR2 to FYNNEI. The CDR3 numbers 14 residues from cysteine through phenylalanine. The entry retains the CDR3 DNA only, 42 bases that are in frame from base 1. Relative to germline, V is missing 6 bases and J is missing 7 bases, with 10 bases of the junction outside any gene match. About this clone itself: What antigen it recognizes has not been identified. No much larger clonotype is one base removed from it; base qualities were not supplied.

Whole blood was collected in K2EDTA tubes by collaborating institutions according to the institutions' own protocols. For TCRbeta analysis, collaborators shipped samples in one of three forms: frozen whole blood, isolated PBMCs, or DNA extracted from either of those sample types. Summary of the overall study and its limitations: Clinical and demographic metadata were provided uncurated, with the amount varying by source and participant.

The rearranged chain carries TRBV2 and TRBJ1-1; 8 central nucleotides agree with TRBD1. The sequenced sample consisted of peripheral blood. The origin of this receptor is a man aged 50 to 59 with active COVID-19. The DNA reads TGTGCCAGCAGATTAACAGGGGGTATGGGTGAAGCTTTCTTT. The translation is CASRLTGGMGEAFF.